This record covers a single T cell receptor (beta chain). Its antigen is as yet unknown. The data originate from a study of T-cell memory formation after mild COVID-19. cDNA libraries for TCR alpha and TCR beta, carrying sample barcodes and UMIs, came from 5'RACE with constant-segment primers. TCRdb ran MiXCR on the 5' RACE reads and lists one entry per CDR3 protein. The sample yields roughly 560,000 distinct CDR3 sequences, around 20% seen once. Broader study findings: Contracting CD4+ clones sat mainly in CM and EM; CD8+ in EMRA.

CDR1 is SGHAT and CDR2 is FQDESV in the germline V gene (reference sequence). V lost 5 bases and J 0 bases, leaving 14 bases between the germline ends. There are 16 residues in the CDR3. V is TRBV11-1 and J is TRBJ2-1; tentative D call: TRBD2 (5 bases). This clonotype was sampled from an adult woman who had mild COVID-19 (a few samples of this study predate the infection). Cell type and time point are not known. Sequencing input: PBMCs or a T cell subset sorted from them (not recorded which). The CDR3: CASSPEGGFSYNEQFF. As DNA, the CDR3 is TGTGCCAGCAGCCCCGAGGGTGGTTTCTCCTACAATGAGCAGTTCTTC.